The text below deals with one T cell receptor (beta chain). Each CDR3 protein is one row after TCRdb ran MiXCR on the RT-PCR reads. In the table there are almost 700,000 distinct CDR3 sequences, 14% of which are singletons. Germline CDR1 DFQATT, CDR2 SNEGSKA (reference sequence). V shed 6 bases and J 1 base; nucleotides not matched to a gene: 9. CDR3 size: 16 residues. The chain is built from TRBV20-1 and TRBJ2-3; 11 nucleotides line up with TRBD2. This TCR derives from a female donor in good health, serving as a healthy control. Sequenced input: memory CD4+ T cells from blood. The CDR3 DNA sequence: TGCAGTGCCGACGGGGTAGCGGGGGGGGGCACAGATACGCAGTATTTT. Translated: CSADGVAGGGTDTQYF.